These 20 T cell receptor beta chains share one sample of origin, sequenced in a study of shared clonotypes between healthy human individuals. The protocol was immunoSEQ multiplex PCR, while the TCRdb copy is restricted to in-frame clones and leaves out a portion. The table lists 2 million to 2.5 million clones, 85% to 95% of them singletons. Sequenced: naive CD4+ T cells from PBMCs. Specified subset: CD45RA+ positively selected. The source of these receptors is a man aged 18 to 30 in good health. Some clones in this sample may be carry-over from other donors' samples.

V is TRBV5-1 and J is TRBJ1-2; 7 nucleotides line up with TRBD1. V gave up 0 bases and J gave up 3 bases; unmatched junction bases: 5. Germline V gene sequence: CDR1 SGHRS, CDR2 YFSETQ. The length of the CDR3 is 15 residues. The CDR3: CASSLGLTGYYGYTF. CDR3 coding DNA: TGCGCCAGCAGCTTGGGATTGACAGGGTACTATGGCTACACCTTC.

This clone was observed once. The V and J genes are TRBV6-7 and TRBJ2-7, with D tentatively TRBD1 or TRBD2 (5 bases each). TRBV6-7 qualifies as an ORF whose function is uncertain. Between the trimmed V and J ends, which lost 2 bases and 4 bases, there was a span of 12 bases. CDR3 length: 14 residues. In DNA, the CDR3 is TGTGCCAGCAGTTACCCCGGGACCATATACGAGCAGTACTTC. It is translated as CASSYPGTIYEQYF.

The chain recombines TRBV18 with TRBJ2-7, with 10 bases aligning to TRBD1. Germline lookup yields CDR1 KGHSH and CDR2 LQKENI. CDR3 length: 14 amino acids. J was trimmed by 4 bases and V by 5 bases; bases with no gene match: 5. The CDR3 DNA sequence: TGTGCCAGCTCATCCGGGACAGGGGATTACGAGCAGTACTTC. It yields the protein CASSSGTGDYEQYF.

Comment on this clone: The sample carries other DNA sequences with the same CDR3. The chain recombines TRBV7-9 with TRBJ1-5; TRBD1 aligns across 9 bases. V lost 5 bases, J lost 6 bases, and 2 bases stayed unmatched. The germline CDR1 and CDR2 sequences are SEHNR and FQNEAQ (reference sequence). The CDR3 has 13 amino acids. The CDR3 loop is CASSRQGGQPQHF. CDR3 bases: TGTGCCAGCAGCCGACAGGGGGGTCAGCCCCAGCATTTT.

The rearrangement links TRBV7-2 to TRBJ2-3; a weak D match, TRBD2 (5 bases). Trimming removed 8 bases from V and 4 bases from J, with 16 bases in between. Germline V lookup: CDR1 SGHTA, CDR2 FQGNSA. The CDR3 has 14 residues. The chain's CDR3 is CASASGNPPDTQYF. The CDR3 region has the DNA TGTGCCAGCGCATCCGGGAATCCTCCAGATACGCAGTATTTT.

V and J are TRBV7-2 and TRBJ1-1, with D unclear. V dropped 1 base and J dropped 6 bases, with 12 bases sitting between them. CDR3 length: 14 residues. Germline V lookup: CDR1 SGHTA, CDR2 FQGNSA. CDR3 sequence (DNA): TGTGCCAGCAGCTTAGAGTGGGGTTGGGCTGAAGCTTTCTTT. Amino acids: CASSLEWGWAEAFF.

The count of this clone is one. J is TRBJ2-1 and V is TRBV5-1; D remains ambiguous. This CDR3 has 13 amino acids. Trimming took 1 base from V and 12 from J, leaving 14 bases between them. Germline CDR1 reads SGHRS; CDR2 reads YFSETQ. CDR3 DNA: TGCGCCAGCAGCTTGTCTCTCTCCGGCGCGCAGTTCTTC. Translation gives CASSLSLSGAQFF.

The J gene is TRBJ1-2, the V gene TRBV28; the D is unclear. The germline gives CDR1 MDHEN, CDR2 SYDVKM. CDR3 length: 14 residues. V shed 1 base and J shed 8 bases, with 14 bases lying between them. In DNA form, the CDR3 reads TGTGCCAGCAGTTTATATCGGCCTCTCGGGGGCTACACCTTC. Its protein is CASSLYRPLGGYTF.

The V and J genes are TRBV4-1 and TRBJ2-3; a possible D gene is TRBD2 (6 bases). The CDR3 extends over 16 amino acids. V was shortened by 0 bases and J by 0 bases, with 10 bases between the two germline ends. Germline lookup yields CDR1 MGHRA and CDR2 YSYEKL. This chain's CDR3 is CASSQETSPSTDTQYF. CDR3 coding DNA: TGCGCCAGCAGCCAAGAAACTAGCCCCAGCACAGATACGCAGTATTTT.

The chain links TRBV15 to TRBJ2-7; possible D gene TRBD2, 5 bases. Deletions cut 0 bases from V and 1 base from J, with 13 bases between. CDR3 size: 16 residues. Germline V gene data show CDR1 as LNHNV and CDR2 as YYDKDF (reference sequence). DNA for the CDR3: TGTGCCACCAGCAGAGATTATTTTGGGAGTTCCTACGAGCAGTACTTC. Its translation: CATSRDYFGSSYEQYF.

The V call is TRBV18, the J call TRBJ2-7; the D gene could be TRBD1 or TRBD2 (5 bases each). The CDR3 loop spans 14 amino acids. Trimming pared 5 bases from V and 6 bases from J, leaving 17 bases between. CDR1 is KGHSH and CDR2 is LQKENI in the germline V gene. The CDR3 here is CASSGDRLIGEQYF. The CDR3 coding sequence is TGTGCCAGCTCAGGGGACCGCCTCATCGGCGAGCAGTACTTC.

V is TRBV6-1 and J is TRBJ2-5, with D perhaps matching TRBD1 (6 bases). V gave up 6 bases and J gave up 1 base, with 9 bases separating them. The CDR3 runs 13 residues. The germline CDR1 and CDR2 sequences are MNHNS and SASEGT. As DNA, the CDR3 is TGTGCCAGCAGACAGGGAGCCCAAGAGACCCAGTACTTC. Protein sequence: CASRQGAQETQYF.

This chain joins TRBV29-1 and TRBJ1-4; D gene ambiguous. CDR1 and CDR2 from the germline V gene are SQVTM and ANQGSEA. The CDR3 is 13 amino acids. V lost 4 bases, J lost 0 bases, and 6 bases lay in between. The CDR3 region has the DNA TGCAGCGTTGGTCTTGCAACTAATGAAAAACTGTTTTTT. This codes for CSVGLATNEKLFF.

Worth noting for this clone: Other DNA sequences in this sample translate to the same CDR3. CDR3 coding DNA: TGTGCCAGCTCACCCCTAGGTGGGCCTACAGATACGCAGTATTTT. It codes for CASSPLGGPTDTQYF. The chain combines TRBV18 with TRBJ2-3, with D unclear. Deletions cut 3 bases from V and 3 bases from J, with 13 bases between. CDR1 is KGHSH and CDR2 is LQKENI in the germline V gene. The length of the CDR3 is 15 residues.

V usage is TRBV6-5 and J usage is TRBJ2-2, with TRBD2 matching over 8 bases. Trimming at V came to 6 bases and at J to 3 bases, leaving 3 bases not matched to a gene. The CDR3 sequence is 14 residues long. Germline V gene sequence: CDR1 MNHEY, CDR2 SVGAGI. Here the CDR3 DNA reads TGTGCCAGCAGATTAGCGGGGTACACCGGGGAGCTGTTTTTT. Translating gives CASRLAGYTGELFF.

This clone was seen only a few times. The gene calls are TRBV30 and TRBJ1-5; D is unclear. V was shortened by 3 bases and J by 5 bases, with 11 bases between the two germline ends. Per germline, CDR1 GTSNPN and CDR2 SVGIG (reference sequence). CDR3 length: 13 residues. The chain's CDR3 is CAWSIKSDQPQHF. CDR3 DNA sequence: TGTGCCTGGAGCATAAAGAGCGATCAGCCCCAGCATTTT.

The chain combines TRBV30 with TRBJ1-5, with D tentatively TRBD1 (6 bases). The CDR3 is made up of 14 amino acids. In germline, CDR1 is GTSNPN, CDR2 SVGIG (reference sequence). V was pared by 2 bases and J by 4 bases, with 12 bases between. The CDR3 here is CAWSRDIINQPQHF. The CDR3 region has the DNA TGTGCCTGGAGTCGGGACATTATAAATCAGCCCCAGCATTTT.

The CDR3 spells CASSQVQGVDEQFF. The CDR3, as DNA: TGTGCCAGCAGCCAAGTCCAGGGTGTGGATGAGCAGTTCTTC. V usage is TRBV4-2 and J usage is TRBJ2-1; D is perhaps TRBD1 (5 bases). CDR1 and CDR2 (germline): LGHNA, YNFKEQ. The CDR3 length is 14 residues. Trimming removed 1 base from V and 8 bases from J, with 12 bases in between.

This clone was recorded only once. The rearrangement links TRBV28 to TRBJ2-7; 12 nucleotides match TRBD1. Germline assignment: CDR1 MDHEN and CDR2 SYDVKM. The CDR3 is 14 amino acids. Trimming cost V 6 bases and J 3 bases; bases outside gene matches: 3. The CDR3 region is CASRGQGAVYEQYF. The DNA of the CDR3 is TGTGCCAGCAGGGGACAGGGGGCGGTCTACGAGCAGTACTTC.

The chain links TRBV7-6 to TRBJ2-1; TRBD2 aligns across 11 bases. The CDR3 runs to 16 residues. Germline trimming cut 6 bases from V and 6 bases from J; bases unmatched to any gene: 10. Germline CDR1 reads SGHVS; CDR2 reads FNYEAQ. CDR3 coding DNA: TGTGCCAGCAGACCGGGGACTAGCGGAGGCCGCAATGAGCAGTTCTTC. Its protein product is CASRPGTSGGRNEQFF.